This T cell receptor beta chain was recovered during a study of blood T cells in healthy people across ages. General study findings and limits: Long-lived donors had more naive CD4+ cells and higher diversity than aged donors.

Primers used in a second PCR of roughly 7 to 12 cycles were a sample-barcoded 5' primer and a J-beta primer mix. Each cDNA molecule, via a template-switch adaptor with 12 random nucleotides, was tagged. TCRdb ran MiXCR on the 5' RACE reads and lists one entry per CDR3 protein. The sample carries 700,000 to 850,000 distinct CDR3 sequences, 53% recorded once. A note on this clonotype: Antigen: not known.

Trimming removed 4 bases from V and 1 base from J; junction bases left unmatched: 9. The CDR3 consists of 17 residues. Germline V gene lookup returns CDR1 SQVTM and CDR2 ANQGSEA. Each donor supplied roughly 9.2 milliliters of peripheral blood. Each sample gave at least 6.5 million isolated PBMCs. Material for sequencing was blood. The genes are TRBV29-1 and TRBJ2-3; 12 nucleotides line up with TRBD2. This clonotype originated in an elderly man in good health. The DNA of the CDR3 is TGCAGCGTTGGAGGACTAGCGGGGACCGGGGGCACAGATACGCAGTATTTT. Protein: CSVGGLAGTGGTDTQYF.